This passage covers 32 T cell receptor beta chains from one sample sequenced in a study of T cells in women clearing cervical HPV infection. Produced via immunoSEQ multiplex PCR; TCRdb's table is partial and in-frame only. The sample table sets out 10,000 to 15,000 clones. What was sequenced was blood buffy coat. The origin of the receptors is a woman aged 18-69 years with a cervical HPV16 infection that either progressed to CIN3+ or cleared (not recorded which).

Concerning this clone itself: The read terminates 3 residues ahead of where the CDR3 ends, so the germline J gene completes it. The chain employs TRBV6-1 and TRBJ1-2; D is ambiguous. CDR1 is MNHNS, CDR2 SASEGT, per germline. V was cut by 0 bases and J by 1 base, with 9 bases left in between. The CDR3 has 15 residues. The sequenced CDR3 bases are TGTGCCAGCAGTGAAGCCGGCAGGAGTAACTATGGC. Its protein is CASSEAGRSNYG. From start to end, the CDR3 is CASSEAGRSNYGYTF.

With respect to this clone: The read is 3 residues too short to cover the CDR3 end, so that end is filled in from the germline J gene. This chain connects TRBV19 to TRBJ1-5, with a weak D call TRBD1 (6 bases). This CDR3 comprises 13 residues. Per the germline V gene, CDR1 is LNHDA and CDR2 is SQIVND (reference sequence). The V end lost 5 bases, the J end lost 3 bases, and 8 bases lay between the germline ends. CDR3 DNA, as far as it was read: TGTGCCAGTAGTCGACAGGCCAATCAGCCC. This encodes CASSRQANQP. The complete CDR3 reads CASSRQANQPQHF.

Worth noting for this clone: The read falls 3 residues short of the CDR3 end, and the missing part is taken from the germline J gene. The rearrangement links TRBV23-1 to TRBJ1-4; 7 positions match TRBD1. TRBV23-1 is classed as an ORF, of uncertain function. The ends lost 4 bases at V and 8 bases at J; junction bases unmatched: 13. The CDR3 consists of 16 residues. The CDR3 DNA, read in part, is TGCGCCAGCAGTCCACTCAAGGGGGCTAGGGGCGAAAAA. Amino acids: CASSPLKGARGEK. The entire CDR3 is CASSPLKGARGEKLFF.

With respect to this clone: The read ends 3 residues early relative to the CDR3; the germline J gene fills the gap. The genes are TRBV7-3 and TRBJ2-3, with 7 positions matching TRBD1. CDR1 and CDR2 from the germline V gene are SGHTA and FQGTGA. The CDR3 has 15 amino acids. CDR3 region: CASGPGTANQETQYF. CDR3 DNA, as far as it was read: TGTGCCAGCGGCCCCGGGACAGCAAACCAAGAGACG.

Points on this clone: The read falls 3 residues short of the CDR3 end, and the missing part is taken from the germline J gene. The chain links TRBV7-3 to TRBJ1-5; D might be TRBD1 (5 bases). Germline CDR1 reads SGHTA; CDR2 reads FQGTGA. Trimming removed 8 bases at V and 0 bases at J, with 17 bases between. CDR3 size: 16 residues. CDR3 loop: CASPTGDRTSNQPQHF. The sequenced part of the CDR3 DNA is TGTGCCAGCCCGACGGGTGACAGAACTAGCAATCAGCCC.

The covered CDR3 bases are TGTGCCAGCAGCTCACAGGGGGCAGATACG. Protein: CASSSQGADT. The CDR3, in full, reads CASSSQGADTQYF. This chain uses TRBV11-2 with TRBJ2-3, with TRBD1 matching over 8 bases. The read ends 3 residues early relative to the CDR3; the germline J gene fills the gap. This CDR3 region has 13 residues. The germline CDR1 and CDR2 sequences are SGHAT and FQNNGV. V lost 4 bases to trimming and J lost 4 bases; unmatched junction nucleotides: 1.

Of note for this clone: The observed sequence ends 3 residues before the CDR3 terminus, with the missing tail filled in from the germline J gene. This chain joins TRBV7-2 and TRBJ2-1; D gene unclear. This CDR3 spans 13 amino acids. Germline V gene sequence: CDR1 SGHTA, CDR2 FQGNSA. The V end was cut by 5 bases, the J end by 6 bases, with 11 bases between. The CDR3 region is CASSPSPGNEQFF. The CDR3 DNA, read in part, is TGTGCCAGCAGCCCCTCCCCCGGCAATGAG.

As for this clone: Sequencing ends 3 residues short of the CDR3 end; the germline J gene provides the rest. The rearrangement links TRBV10-1 to TRBJ1-1, with D unclear. The length of the CDR3 is 13 residues. Trimming shortened V by 0 bases and J by 6 bases, and 8 bases separated the two germline ends. The germline V gene has CDR1 WNHNN and CDR2 SYGVQD (reference sequence). The sequenced part of the CDR3 DNA is TGCGCCAGCAGTGAGTCGGCTTCTTCTGAA. Translated, it gives CASSESASSE. The entire CDR3 protein reads CASSESASSEAFF.

This chain's CDR3 is CAWSVNPSGTLSYEQYF. Incomplete CDR3 DNA: TGTGCCTGGAGTGTCAACCCTTCGGGGACACTCTCCTACGAG. The V and J genes are TRBV30 and TRBJ2-7; D might be TRBD1 (6 bases). The read gets to within 3 residues of the CDR3 end, and the germline J gene fills in the rest. CDR1 is GTSNPN, CDR2 SVGIG, per germline (reference sequence). V gave up 0 bases and J gave up 0 bases, with 18 bases separating them. This CDR3 contains 17 residues. Full variable domain (remainder filled in from reference TRBV30 and TRBJ2-7): SQTIHQWPATLVQPVGSPLSLECTVEGTSNPNLYWYRQAAGRGLQLLFYSVGIGQISSEVPQNLSASRPQDRQFILSSKKLLLSDSGFYLCAWSVNPSGTLSYEQYFGPGTRLTVT.

A note on this clone: The missing CDR3 end, 3 residues past where the read stops, is filled in from the germline J gene. This sequence joins TRBV19 and TRBJ2-1; 8 positions agree with TRBD1. The CDR3 length is 14 residues. The germline CDR1 and CDR2 sequences are LNHDA and SQIVND (reference sequence). The V and J ends lost 7 bases and 2 bases, in that order; junction bases with no gene match: 4. CDR3 residues: CASTLDRAYNEQFF. The covered CDR3 bases are TGTGCCAGTACACTGGACAGGGCCTACAATGAG. The full variable domain, in which reference TRBV19 and TRBJ2-1 provide the parts outside the CDR3, is DGGITQSPKYLFRKEGQNVTLSCEQNLNHDAMYWYRQDPGQGLRLIYYSQIVNDFQKGDIAEGYSVSREKKESFPLTVTSAQKNPTAFYLCASTLDRAYNEQFFGPGTRLTVL.

For this clone: The sequenced fragment ends 3 residues before the CDR3 boundary, so the rest is inferred from the germline J gene. Other DNA variants within this sample encode the same CDR3. This sequence joins TRBV5-5 and TRBJ1-5; D perhaps matches TRBD1 (6 bases). The CDR3 length is 14 residues. Germline-derived CDR1 and CDR2 are SGHKS and YYEKEE (reference sequence). V dropped 4 bases and J dropped 3 bases, with 11 bases sitting between them. CDR3 protein: CASSPDSLNQPQHF. Partial CDR3 DNA: TGTGCCAGCAGCCCGGACAGCCTCAATCAGCCC.

Considering frequency, this clone is medium-sized. This CDR3 reads CSGRGSGGINYNEQFF. The covered CDR3 bases are TGCAGCGGGCGGGGTAGCGGGGGGATTAACTACAATGAG. This sequence joins TRBV29-1 and TRBJ2-1, with 10 positions matching TRBD2. The read ends 3 residues shy of where the CDR3 ends; the end is completed using the germline J gene. The germline V gene encodes CDR1 SQVTM and CDR2 ANQGSEA. The CDR3 length is 16 residues. Trimming at V came to 7 bases and at J to 3 bases, leaving 12 bases not matched to a gene.

Incomplete CDR3 DNA: TGTGCCAGCAGCGAAGGAAGGGGCTCCTACGAG. It yields the protein CASSEGRGSYE. The full CDR3 protein is CASSEGRGSYEQYF. The genes are TRBV5-4 and TRBJ2-7, with TRBD1 as a possible D gene (5 bases). The read comes to an end 3 residues before the CDR3 does, leaving the germline J gene to fill in the end. Trimming left V 4 bases short and J 0 bases short, with 11 bases between. The CDR3 runs to 14 residues. Germline V gene lookup returns CDR1 SGHNT and CDR2 YYREEE (reference sequence).

Its frequency marks this clone as medium-sized. With the read ending 3 residues before the CDR3 end, the germline J gene is used to fill in that end. The V gene is TRBV10-3, the J gene TRBJ1-4; 7 nucleotides align to TRBD1. CDR3 length: 14 amino acids. J gave up 6 bases and V 4 bases, and 5 bases lay outside the gene matches. Germline values: CDR1 ENHRY, CDR2 SYGVKD. The CDR3 loop is CAISVRQGDEKLFF. The DNA read from the CDR3 is TGTGCCATCAGTGTAAGACAGGGAGATGAAAAA.

A word on this clone: The CDR3 end is not reached by the read, which stops 3 residues before it; the germline J gene fills it in. This chain uses TRBV20-1 with TRBJ1-1; D ambiguous. The V end lost 5 bases, the J end lost 5 bases, and 12 bases lay between the germline ends. Germline V gives CDR1 DFQATT, CDR2 SNEGSKA (reference sequence). The CDR3 extends over 12 amino acids. Here the CDR3 reads CSAPDRGTEAFF. The sequenced CDR3 bases are TGCAGTGCTCCTGACCGCGGGACTGAA.

With regard to this clone: The read comes to an end 3 residues before the CDR3 does, leaving the germline J gene to fill in the end. The chain is built from TRBV19 and TRBJ2-1; a weak D match, TRBD2 (6 bases). This CDR3 is built from 15 residues. Germline loops: CDR1 LNHDA, CDR2 SQIVND (reference sequence). V lost 3 bases, J lost 5 bases, and 14 bases lay in between. The sequenced part of the CDR3 DNA is TGTGCCAGTAGTATTCAGGGAGGAGGACACAATGAG. Translation: CASSIQGGGHNE. The entire CDR3 sequence reads CASSIQGGGHNEQFF. The whole variable domain, remainder taken from reference TRBV19 and TRBJ2-1, is DGGITQSPKYLFRKEGQNVTLSCEQNLNHDAMYWYRQDPGQGLRLIYYSQIVNDFQKGDIAEGYSVSREKKESFPLTVTSAQKNPTAFYLCASSIQGGGHNEQFFGPGTRLTVL.

With respect to this clone: Coverage ceases 3 residues before the CDR3 finishes, and the germline J gene fills in the end. The chain couples TRBV28 to TRBJ1-1, with D tentatively TRBD1 (6 bases). The CDR3 has 14 amino acids. CDR1 and CDR2 from the germline V gene are MDHEN and SYDVKM. This CDR3 reads CASSLSDSVPRAFF. Partial CDR3 DNA: TGTGCCAGCAGTTTATCGGACAGCGTCCCCCGA.

About this clone itself: The read ends 3 residues early relative to the CDR3; the germline J gene fills the gap. V gene TRBV5-6 combines with J gene TRBJ2-5; 9 positions match TRBD2. V was clipped by 6 bases and J by 5 bases; unmatched bases: 11. CDR1 and CDR2 (germline): SGHDT, YYEEEE. This CDR3 contains 15 residues. CDR3 in amino acids: CASNREVAGVETQYF. Incomplete CDR3 DNA: TGTGCCAGCAACCGGGAGGTAGCGGGGGTTGAGACC.

In the case of this clone: The read ends 3 residues before the CDR3 terminus; that terminus is restored from the germline J gene. The chain couples TRBV19 to TRBJ1-5, with a possible D match to TRBD1 (6 bases). Trimming stripped 7 bases from V and 6 bases from J, with 13 bases between. The germline CDR1 and CDR2 sequences are LNHDA and SQIVND (reference sequence). The CDR3 has 13 residues. The CDR3 here is CASNTGLSQPQHF. The CDR3 bases that were read are TGTGCCAGTAACACAGGGTTAAGTCAGCCC.

This clone is labeled medium-sized (0.01 to 0.1%) based on frequency. From the germline J gene comes the end of the CDR3, since the read stops 3 residues before it. The gene calls are TRBV7-2 and TRBJ1-5, with 7 positions matching TRBD1. This CDR3 region has 15 residues. With V trimmed by 4 bases and J by 9 bases, 12 bases remained unmatched. CDR1 and CDR2 (germline): SGHTA, FQGNSA. The CDR3 protein is CASSSLQGSLVPQHF. The CDR3 bases that were read are TGTGCCAGCAGCTCCCTACAGGGGTCCCTAGTGCCC.

With respect to this clone: The read ends 3 residues before the CDR3 terminus; that terminus is restored from the germline J gene. The chain carries TRBV2 and TRBJ1-1; possible D gene TRBD1, 6 bases. Per germline, CDR1 SNHLY and CDR2 FYNNEI. V was cut by 4 bases and J by 5 bases, with 11 bases left in between. The CDR3 length is 13 residues. The sequenced CDR3 bases are TGTGCCAGCAGTGGTAGCAGGGGAACTGAA. Encoded protein: CASSGSRGTE. The whole CDR3 reads CASSGSRGTEAFF.

The sequenced CDR3 bases are TGTGCCAGCAGCTTAGCCGGGACAGGGTACTATGGT. This encodes CASSLAGTGYYG. The CDR3 in full is CASSLAGTGYYGQYF. The chain links TRBV7-2 to TRBJ2-4; 9 positions match TRBD1. The CDR3 end falls 3 residues outside the read, so it is completed with the germline J gene. Looked up from germline, CDR1 is SGHTA and CDR2 is FQGNSA. The CDR3 length is 15 residues.

This clone counts as medium-sized (0.01 to 0.1%) by frequency. The read finishes 3 residues shy of the CDR3 end, and the germline J gene is used to complete it. The rearrangement joins TRBV29-1 to TRBJ2-5, with 7 positions matching TRBD1. Unmatched junction bases numbered 7, after V lost 4 bases and J lost 2 bases. CDR1 and CDR2 (germline): SQVTM, ANQGSEA. The CDR3 runs 14 residues. CDR3 amino acids: CSVAPGTAQETQYF. Incomplete CDR3 DNA: TGCAGCGTTGCCCCCGGGACAGCACAAGAGACC. Full variable domain (outside the CDR3, taken from reference TRBV29-1 and TRBJ2-5): SAVISQKPSRDICQRGTSLTIQCQVDSQVTMMFWYRQQPGQSLTLIATANQGSEATYESGFVIDKFPISRPNLTFSTLTVSNMSPEDSSIYLCSVAPGTAQETQYFGPGTRLLVL.

The sequenced part of the CDR3 DNA is TGCAGTGCTAGAGGGGACACCAACAGAGGTGAG. The encoded protein is CSARGDTNRGE. From start to end, the CDR3 is CSARGDTNRGEQFF. V is TRBV20-1 and J is TRBJ2-1; possible D gene TRBD1, 6 bases. The CDR3 is cut off 3 residues early in the read; its end comes from the germline J gene. This CDR3 is 14 amino acids long. Germline V gene sequence: CDR1 DFQATT, CDR2 SNEGSKA (reference sequence). The V end was cut by 1 base, the J end by 9 bases, with 16 bases between.

About this clone itself: The observed sequence ends 3 residues before the CDR3 terminus, with the missing tail filled in from the germline J gene. The chain employs TRBV12-3 or TRBV12-4 and TRBJ2-7, with 11 bases aligning to TRBD1. The CDR3 is 14 amino acids. The ends lost 6 bases at V and 3 bases at J; junction bases unmatched: 4. CDR3 DNA (partial): TGTGCCAGCAGACAAGGGACAGGGGGCTACGAG. This encodes CASRQGTGGYE. The whole CDR3 protein reads CASRQGTGGYEQYF.

A word on this clone: The read ends 3 residues before the CDR3 terminus; that terminus is restored from the germline J gene. The chain is built from TRBV19 and TRBJ2-5, with 10 bases aligning to TRBD2. CDR3 length equals 14 residues. V trimming: 9 bases; J trimming: 2 bases; junction bases outside the gene matches: 6. In germline, CDR1 is LNHDA, CDR2 SQIVND (reference sequence). Incomplete CDR3 DNA: TGTGCCAGCCGGCGAGCGGGGGGGCAAGAGACC. It yields the protein CASRRAGGQET. Given in full, the CDR3 is CASRRAGGQETQYF.

Concerning this clone itself: The observed sequence ends 3 residues before the CDR3 terminus, with the missing tail filled in from the germline J gene. This chain links TRBV20-1 with TRBJ2-7; no definite D call. V lost 5 bases to trimming and J lost 3 bases, with 17 bases between them. Germline CDR1 DFQATT, CDR2 SNEGSKA (reference sequence). This CDR3 region has 14 residues. The sequenced CDR3 bases are TGCAGTGCTTCCCATCCCGCCGCTAGCTACGAG. It specifies CSASHPAASYE. In full, the CDR3 is CSASHPAASYEQYF.

To note about this clone: The CDR3 end is not reached by the read, which stops 3 residues before it; the germline J gene fills it in. The chain recombines TRBV30 with TRBJ2-3, with 7 bases fitting TRBD1. Germline-derived CDR1 and CDR2 are GTSNPN and SVGIG (reference sequence). This CDR3 contains 13 residues. The CDR3 here is CAWETPDRVAQYF. CDR3 bases read: TGTGCCTGGGAGACCCCCGACAGGGTAGCG. Full variable domain (rest looked up from reference TRBV30 and TRBJ2-3): SQTIHQWPATLVQPVGSPLSLECTVEGTSNPNLYWYRQAAGRGLQLLFYSVGIGQISSEVPQNLSASRPQDRQFILSSKKLLLSDSGFYLCAWETPDRVAQYFGPGTRLTVL.

A note on this clone: The read is 3 residues too short to cover the CDR3 end, so that end is filled in from the germline J gene. The chain is built from TRBV7-9 and TRBJ1-4; TRBD1 is a possible D gene (5 bases). The germline gives CDR1 SEHNR, CDR2 FQNEAQ (reference sequence). The CDR3 totals 13 residues. The covered CDR3 bases are TGTGCCAGCAGCTTAAGGGCCCCGGGGGAA. Its protein product is CASSLRAPGE. The whole CDR3 sequence is CASSLRAPGELFF.

Notes on this clone: The read terminates 3 residues before the CDR3 end, so the remaining end is supplied by the germline J gene. The chain couples TRBV2 to TRBJ2-1; D possibly corresponds to TRBD2 (5 bases). CDR3 length: 14 amino acids. Germline V gives CDR1 SNHLY, CDR2 FYNNEI. V was trimmed by 7 bases and J by 5 bases, leaving 15 bases between them. The CDR3 sequence is CASTLRTGNNEQFF. CDR3 DNA, as far as it was read: TGTGCCAGCACTCTCCGGACTGGAAACAATGAG. Full variable domain (rest looked up from reference TRBV2 and TRBJ2-1): EPEVTQTPSHQVTQMGQEVILRCVPISNHLYFYWYRQILGQKVEFLVSFYNNEISEKSEIFDDQFSVERPDGSNFTLKIRSTKLEDSAMYFCASTLRTGNNEQFFGPGTRLTVL.

On this clone itself: The read is 3 residues too short to cover the CDR3 end, so that end is filled in from the germline J gene. V and J are TRBV4-1 and TRBJ2-7; tentative D call: TRBD1 (5 bases). Germline-derived CDR1 and CDR2 are MGHRA and YSYEKL. V lost 3 bases and J lost 3, with 9 bases in between. The CDR3 contains 13 residues. The CDR3 sequence is CASSHLDSYEQYF. CDR3 DNA, as far as it was read: TGCGCCAGCAGCCACCTCGACAGCTACGAG.

On this clone: The read ends 3 residues shy of where the CDR3 ends; the end is completed using the germline J gene. The rearrangement uses TRBV9 and TRBJ1-2, with 9 bases identical to TRBD1. Germline CDR1 is SGDLS and CDR2 is YYNGEE. This CDR3 contains 13 residues. With 7 bases clipped from V and 7 bases from J, the junction kept 8 bases outside the gene matches. CDR3 DNA (partial): TGTGCCAGCGACGGGGGACAGGGCTTTGGC. This translates into CASDGGQGFG. The full CDR3 protein is CASDGGQGFGYTF.